The sequence of this T cell receptor (beta chain) was determined in a study of radiation and T cells in renal cell carcinoma. Overall study context: Nephrectomy followed 15 Gy stereotactic body radiation by 4 weeks.

Germline CDR1 and CDR2: SGDLS and YYNGEE. There are 16 residues in the CDR3. The junction had 9 bases not matched to a gene; V was cut back by 3 bases and J by 4 bases. Findings of the study overall: From baseline, blood top tumor clonotypes peaked at 2 weeks post-radiation. Pretreatment tumor biopsies were lacking, so baseline clonotypes are unknown.

Measured with immunoSEQ multiplex PCR; TCRdb has only the in-frame clones, and not every one. Of 95,000 to 150,000 clones in the sample, roughly four fifths are singletons; the top ten hold 3%. The time point denotes: baseline pretreatment blood. Treatment of the sample: 15 Gy SBRT to primary tumor, nephrectomy 4 weeks later. Regarding this clone: Its specificity is unknown.

The receptor comes from a woman between 55 and 75 years old with renal cell carcinoma. Sample: blood, taken from a patient whose treatment included radiotherapy and nephrectomy. J is TRBJ2-1 and V is TRBV9, with TRBD1 identical over 8 bases. The CDR3 loop is CASSAFGQGVYNEQFF. CDR3 DNA sequence: TGTGCCAGCAGCGCCTTCGGACAGGGCGTTTACAATGAGCAGTTCTTC.